A selection of T cell receptor beta chains follows, all from one sample in a study of cytomegalovirus exposure and HLA in healthy donors. Assay used: immunoSEQ multiplex PCR; TCRdb lists only in-frame clones, some missing. The table records 120,000 to 150,000 clones, roughly 70% of them present only once. The sequencing input was PBMCs. These receptors came from a man aged 55 to 70 in good health and CMV-seronegative. The CDR3 runs from the conserved cysteine through the conserved F or W. D genes are given only for firm matches. A clone size is listed for some rows: how often the clone was seen (once, few, many), or a class if it is expanded.

TRBV5-4	-	TRBJ1-1	-	CASSAMTGGDTEAFF	TGTGCCAGCAGCGCAATGACAGGAGGCGACACTGAAGCTTTCTTT
TRBV9	-	TRBJ2-1	-	CASSVDGGVSSYNEQFF	TGTGCCAGCAGCGTAGATGGCGGGGTTAGCTCCTACAATGAGCAGTTCTTC
TRBV18	few	TRBJ1-1	-	CASSQADSTTEAFF	TGTGCCAGCTCGCAAGCAGACTCCACCACTGAAGCTTTCTTT
TRBV2	-	TRBJ2-3	TRBD2	CASKQVQRDTDTQYF	TGTGCCAGCAAGCAAGTTCAGCGGGACACAGATACGCAGTATTTT
TRBV29-1	few	TRBJ1-2	-	CSVEGPSRGEGYTF	TGCAGCGTTGAAGGACCCAGCAGGGGAGAGGGCTACACCTTC
TRBV7-3	-	TRBJ2-7	-	CASSLGKLGGRSGYEQYF	TGTGCCAGCAGCTTAGGGAAGCTGGGTGGGAGAAGTGGATACGAGCAGTACTTC
TRBV5-1	once	TRBJ2-5	-	CASGTGEETQYF	TGCGCCAGCGGGACGGGGGAAGAGACCCAGTACTTC
TRBV5-4	-	TRBJ2-3	-	CASKGDPSYDTQYF	TGTGCCAGCAAGGGGGACCCTTCGTACGATACGCAGTATTTT
TRBV6-1	-	TRBJ2-7	TRBD1	CASSELRTGSGEQYF	TGTGCCAGCAGTGAATTGAGGACAGGGAGTGGGGAGCAGTACTTC
TRBV6-4	few	TRBJ1-5	TRBD1	CASRSEGAYSNQPQHF	TGTGCCAGCAGGTCGGAGGGGGCTTATAGCAATCAGCCCCAGCATTTT
TRBV6-6	once	TRBJ1-6	TRBD1	CASSLEGAGNSPLHF	TGTGCCAGCAGTTTAGAGGGGGCCGGTAATTCACCCCTCCACTTT
TRBV5-1	-	TRBJ2-1	TRBD1	CASSLQGSSNEQFF	TGCGCCAGCAGCTTACAGGGGTCCTCCAATGAGCAGTTCTTC
TRBV30	-	TRBJ2-3	-	CAWSGSADTQYF	TGTGCCTGGAGCGGGAGCGCAGATACGCAGTATTTT
TRBV5-1	-	TRBJ2-1	TRBD2	CASRRLARMGNEQFF	TGCGCCAGCAGAAGACTAGCGCGAATGGGCAATGAGCAGTTCTTC
TRBV25-1	-	TRBJ1-4	-	CASSEFRAGVGEKLFF	TGTGCCAGCAGCGAGTTCCGTGCGGGCGTTGGTGAAAAACTGTTTTTT
TRBV16	-	TRBJ2-3	-	CASLVLALQYYTDTQYF	TGTGCCAGCTTAGTCCTAGCGCTGCAATATTACACAGATACGCAGTATTTT
TRBV5-1	-	TRBJ2-7	TRBD1	CASSFIQGARGQQYF	TGCGCCAGCAGCTTTATACAGGGGGCAAGGGGGCAGCAGTACTTC
TRBV19	-	TRBJ1-1	TRBD1	CASSRRRTGNMNTEAFF	TGTGCCAGTAGTCGCCGTCGGACAGGTAACATGAACACTGAAGCTTTCTTT
TRBV6-4	-	TRBJ1-1	-	CASSSQGPTEAFF	TGTGCCAGCAGTTCTCAGGGGCCCACTGAAGCTTTCTTT
TRBV14	-	TRBJ1-2	-	CASSPQGRYGYTF	TGTGCCAGCAGCCCGCAGGGGCGCTATGGCTACACCTTC
TRBV7-2	-	TRBJ2-5	-	CASTSSRRAAPETQYF	TGTGCCAGCACCTCCAGCAGGCGGGCCGCCCCAGAGACCCAGTACTTC
TRBV15	-	TRBJ1-4	-	CATTRTSAGEKLFF	TGTGCCACCACCAGGACCTCAGCGGGTGAAAAACTGTTTTTT
TRBV6-5	-	TRBJ2-1	TRBD2	CASSYTLGSGDNEQFF	TGTGCCAGCAGTTACACCTTGGGTAGCGGGGACAATGAGCAGTTCTTC
TRBV9	-	TRBJ2-3	TRBD1	CASSIGQGTDTQYF	TGTGCCAGCAGCATAGGACAGGGCACAGATACGCAGTATTTT
TRBV6-1	few	TRBJ2-1	TRBD1	CASSVRDREYNEQFF	TGTGCCAGCAGTGTCCGGGACAGGGAGTACAATGAGCAGTTCTTC
TRBV25-1	-	TRBJ1-4	-	CASSAGNRATNEKLFF	TGTGCCAGCAGTGCGGGGAACAGGGCAACTAATGAAAAACTGTTTTTT
TRBV30	-	TRBJ2-5	-	CAWGQEETQYF	TGTGCCTGGGGACAAGAAGAGACCCAGTACTTC
TRBV4-1	-	TRBJ2-7	-	CASSQVEGGPYEQYF	TGCGCCAGCAGCCAGGTGGAAGGCGGTCCCTACGAGCAGTACTTC
TRBV4-3	-	TRBJ1-5	-	CASSQAGVQPQHF	TGCGCCAGCAGCCAAGCAGGGGTCCAGCCCCAGCATTTT
TRBV5-1	-	TRBJ2-2	-	CASSFSTSAGELFF	TGCGCCAGCAGCTTCTCTACTAGTGCCGGGGAGCTGTTTTTT
TRBV5-1	-	TRBJ2-3	TRBD2	CASSVTPSGSTDTQYF	TGCGCCAGCAGCGTAACCCCTAGCGGGAGTACAGATACGCAGTATTTT
TRBV5-1	-	TRBJ2-5	-	CASSLQGPQYF	TGCGCCAGCAGCTTGCAGGGGCCCCAGTACTTC
TRBV7-8	-	TRBJ1-1	TRBD1	CATRPQGGNTEAFF	TGTGCCACCCGGCCCCAGGGGGGGAACACTGAAGCTTTCTTT
TRBV19	-	TRBJ1-5	-	CASTGWRGNQPQHF	TGTGCCAGTACGGGTTGGAGAGGCAATCAGCCCCAGCATTTT
TRBV7-9	-	TRBJ2-2	-	CASSPQTGVNTGELFF	TGTGCCAGCAGCCCACAGACAGGAGTGAACACCGGGGAGCTGTTTTTT
TRBV6-1	-	TRBJ1-4	TRBD1	CASSEVDTGGAGLFF	TGTGCCAGCAGTGAAGTCGATACAGGGGGGGCCGGGCTGTTTTTT
TRBV5-4	-	TRBJ2-5	-	CASSLDRFQETQYF	TGTGCCAGCAGTCTAGACAGGTTCCAAGAGACCCAGTACTTC
TRBV5-1	-	TRBJ2-4	-	CASRERGGANIQYF	TGCGCCAGCCGCGAGAGGGGGGGCGCGAACATTCAGTACTTC
TRBV6-1	-	TRBJ2-3	TRBD2	CASSATSVSTDTQYF	TGTGCCAGCAGTGCCACTAGCGTAAGCACAGATACGCAGTATTTT
TRBV19	-	TRBJ2-4	TRBD2	CASSIGTLAGQGGIQYF	TGTGCCAGTAGTATAGGGACTTTAGCGGGTCAAGGCGGCATTCAGTACTTC
TRBV5-6	-	TRBJ2-7	TRBD1	CASSFLGQELF	TGTGCCAGCAGCTTTCTGGGACAGGAGCTCTTC
TRBV19	-	TRBJ2-1	-	CASMRYNEQFF	TGTGCCAGTATGAGGTACAATGAGCAGTTCTTC
TRBV29-1	-	TRBJ2-1	TRBD2	CSVGGSSGSGGYNEQFF	TGCAGCGTGGGGGGGAGTAGCGGGAGTGGGGGCTACAATGAGCAGTTCTTC
TRBV10-3	once	TRBJ1-1	TRBD1	CAISESIAGQGASEAFF	TGTGCCATCAGTGAGTCAATCGCGGGACAGGGGGCTTCTGAAGCTTTCTTT
TRBV5-1	-	TRBJ1-2	TRBD1	CASSLDRDGYTF	TGCGCCAGCAGCCTGGACAGGGATGGCTACACCTTC